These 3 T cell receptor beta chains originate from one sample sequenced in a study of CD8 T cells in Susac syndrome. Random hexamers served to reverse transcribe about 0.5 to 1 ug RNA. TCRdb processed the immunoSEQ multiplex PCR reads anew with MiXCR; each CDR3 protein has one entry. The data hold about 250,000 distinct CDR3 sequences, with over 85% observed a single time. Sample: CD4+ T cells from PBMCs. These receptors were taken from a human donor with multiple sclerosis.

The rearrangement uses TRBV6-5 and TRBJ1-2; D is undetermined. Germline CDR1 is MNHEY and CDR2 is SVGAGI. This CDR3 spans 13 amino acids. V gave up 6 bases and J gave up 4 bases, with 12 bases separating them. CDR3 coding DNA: TGTGCCAGCAGAGCATGGGGTCCCTATGGCTACACCTTC. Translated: CASRAWGPYGYTF.

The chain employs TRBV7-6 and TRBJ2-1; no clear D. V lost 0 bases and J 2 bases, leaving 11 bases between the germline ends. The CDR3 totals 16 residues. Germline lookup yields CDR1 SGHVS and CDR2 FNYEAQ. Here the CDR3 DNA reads TGTGCCAGCAGCTTAGCGCAGTGGAAGACCTACAATGAGCAGTTCTTC. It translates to CASSLAQWKTYNEQFF.

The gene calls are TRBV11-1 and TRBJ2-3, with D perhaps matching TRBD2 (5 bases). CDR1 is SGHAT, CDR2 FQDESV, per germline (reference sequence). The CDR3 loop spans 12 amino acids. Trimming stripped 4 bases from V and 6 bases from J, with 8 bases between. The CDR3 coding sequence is TGTGCCAGCAGCTGGACTCGGGATACGCAGTATTTT. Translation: CASSWTRDTQYF.